One and the same sample provided the 2 T cell receptor beta chains below, sequenced in a study of T cell responses to AZD1222 COVID-19 vaccine (dated by TCRdb to about 2021). Libraries came from the immunoSEQ multiplex PCR assay. This immuneACCESS table, as held by TCRdb, lists in-frame sequences with V and J called but not all clones. Of the missing ones, under half trace to an unresolved V gene in checked studies; the others have no known cause. For this sample there are approximately 150,000 clones; almost 95% appear just once. Of the sample, around 2.5% is held by the ten largest clones. The sample's time point, from its label and the paper: baseline before first vaccination. Here the sequenced sample was peripheral blood, taken on day 0 of AZD1222 vaccination. These receptors all stem from an adult in good health.

J is TRBJ1-3 and V is TRBV4-2, with D perhaps TRBD1 (6 bases). Germline loops: CDR1 LGHNA, CDR2 YNFKEQ. The CDR3 runs to 18 residues. V lost 2 bases and J lost 4, with 21 bases in between. The CDR3 DNA reads as TGTGCCAGCAGCCAATTCCGGGACAACCTCCCGGGGGGAAACACCATATATTTT. Translating it yields CASSQFRDNLPGGNTIYF.

This clone was seen just once. This rearrangement joins TRBV11-2 to TRBJ2-3, with 7 bases identical to TRBD1. The CDR3 consists of 15 residues. CDR1 is SGHAT, CDR2 FQNNGV, per germline. The V and J ends lost 4 bases and 2 bases, in that order; junction bases with no gene match: 6. The CDR3 sequence: CASSSKGQLTDTQYF. In DNA form, the CDR3 reads TGTGCCAGCAGCTCCAAGGGACAGCTCACAGATACGCAGTATTTT.